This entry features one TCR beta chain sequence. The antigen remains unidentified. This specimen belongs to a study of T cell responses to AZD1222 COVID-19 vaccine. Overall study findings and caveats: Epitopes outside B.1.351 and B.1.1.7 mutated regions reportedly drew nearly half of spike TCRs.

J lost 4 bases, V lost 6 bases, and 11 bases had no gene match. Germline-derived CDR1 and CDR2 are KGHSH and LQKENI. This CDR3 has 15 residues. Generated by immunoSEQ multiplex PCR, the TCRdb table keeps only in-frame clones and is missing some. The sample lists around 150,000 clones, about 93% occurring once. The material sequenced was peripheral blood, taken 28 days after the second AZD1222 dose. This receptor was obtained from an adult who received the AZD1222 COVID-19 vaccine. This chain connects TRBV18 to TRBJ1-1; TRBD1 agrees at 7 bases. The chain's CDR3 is CASSPRRGPGTEAFF. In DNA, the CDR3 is TGTGCCAGCTCTCCCAGAAGGGGGCCGGGCACTGAAGCTTTCTTT.